The clone carrying this T cell receptor beta chain is deemed medium-sized. The antigen remains undetermined. This sample stems from a study of vaccination and CD4 T cells after COVID-19. Oncomine TCR Beta short-read sequencing was applied to DNA from cultured CD4+ T cells. TCRdb re-called the PCR reads with MiXCR, one entry per CDR3 protein. The data show some 16,000 distinct CDR3 sequences, approximately 50% seen once. The V gene lost 0 bases and the J gene lost 13 bases, with 19 bases spanning the gap. The CDR3 is 15 residues long. CDR1 is DFQATT and CDR2 is SNEGSKA in the germline V gene (reference sequence). The treatment was: approximately 9-day PBMC culture with coronavirus spike peptide pools or control peptides (ViraFEST assay). ViraFEST used peptide pools to expand antigen-specific T cells before TCR sequencing.

The sequenced sample consisted of CD4+ T cells from blood, cultured in vitro. The rearrangement joins TRBV20-1 to TRBJ1-6, with a tentative D call TRBD1 (5 bases). The sequence was collected from a human donor who had recovered from COVID-19. CDR3 in DNA: TGCAGTGCTAGAGATAATCTGAGCCTGGGGGGTCCCCTCCACTTT. Amino acid sequence: CSARDNLSLGGPLHF.